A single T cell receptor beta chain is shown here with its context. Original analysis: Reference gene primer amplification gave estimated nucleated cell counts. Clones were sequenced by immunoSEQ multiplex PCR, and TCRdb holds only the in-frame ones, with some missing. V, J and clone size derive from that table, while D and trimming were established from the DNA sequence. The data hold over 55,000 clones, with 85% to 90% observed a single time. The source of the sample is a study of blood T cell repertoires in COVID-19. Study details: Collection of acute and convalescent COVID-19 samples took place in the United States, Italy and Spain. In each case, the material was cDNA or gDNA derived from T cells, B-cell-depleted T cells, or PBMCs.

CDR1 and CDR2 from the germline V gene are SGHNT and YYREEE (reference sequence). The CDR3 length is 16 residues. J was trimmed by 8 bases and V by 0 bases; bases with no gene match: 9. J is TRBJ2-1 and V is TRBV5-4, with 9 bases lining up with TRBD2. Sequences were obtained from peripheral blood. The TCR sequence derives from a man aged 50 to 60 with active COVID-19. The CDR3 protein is CASSLALAGMVYEQFF. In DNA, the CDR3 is TGTGCCAGCAGCTTGGCCCTAGCGGGAATGGTCTATGAGCAGTTCTTC.